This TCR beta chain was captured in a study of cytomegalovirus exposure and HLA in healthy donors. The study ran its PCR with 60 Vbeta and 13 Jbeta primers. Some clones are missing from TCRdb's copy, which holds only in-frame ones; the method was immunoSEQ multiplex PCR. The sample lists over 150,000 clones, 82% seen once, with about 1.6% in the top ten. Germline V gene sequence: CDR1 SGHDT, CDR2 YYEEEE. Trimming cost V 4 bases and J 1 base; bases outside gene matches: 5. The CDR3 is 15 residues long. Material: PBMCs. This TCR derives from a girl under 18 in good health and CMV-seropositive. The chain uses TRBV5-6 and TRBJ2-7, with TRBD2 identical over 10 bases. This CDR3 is CASSPRTSGSYEQYF. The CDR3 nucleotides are TGTGCCAGCAGCCCGAGGACTAGCGGTTCCTACGAGCAGTACTTC.